What follows is one T cell receptor beta chain and its context. The data derive from a study of PD-L1 blockade in urothelial cancer. The data were produced by immunoSEQ multiplex PCR, yet TCRdb's version contains in-frame clones alone and is incomplete. The table has approximately 55,000 clones, roughly 84% seen once. The V and J ends lost 5 bases and 3 bases respectively, with 14 bases between them. The CDR3 is made up of 14 amino acids. In germline, CDR1 is MGHRA, CDR2 YSYEKL. Time point denoted: pretreatment peripheral blood. This TCR was sampled from a man aged 55 to 70 with urothelial cancer. The starting material was PBMCs, obtained around atezolizumab (anti-PD-L1) treatment. V usage is TRBV4-1 and J usage is TRBJ2-7, with a tentative D call TRBD1 (6 bases). The CDR3 loop is CASSSGTRNYEQYF. CDR3 nucleotide sequence: TGCGCCAGCAGCTCCGGGACAAGGAACTACGAGCAGTACTTC.